A selection of T cell receptor beta chains follows, all from one sample in a study of spatial heterogeneity in lung cancer. TCRdb reprocessed the 5' RACE reads with MiXCR, giving one entry per CDR3 protein. The data show 35,000 to 55,000 distinct CDR3 sequences, roughly 13% seen once. The source material was PBMCs, sampled at surgery. Every receptor here comes from a male donor with early-stage non-small cell lung cancer. The CDR3 runs from the conserved cysteine through the conserved F or W.

V	length	J	CDR3
TRBV7-2	15	TRBJ2-7	CASSYLAYSSYEQYF
TRBV13	14	TRBJ2-5	CASSPGMGDETQYF
TRBV27	14	TRBJ2-5	CASSLFGTGETQYF
TRBV18	15	TRBJ1-1	CASSPPTGGITEAFF
TRBV4-1	17	TRBJ2-1	CASSQEGLAVIYNEQFF
TRBV11-2	16	TRBJ2-1	CASSPLRGPSYNEQFF
TRBV11-1	14	TRBJ2-7	CASSLGVLTYEQYF
TRBV7-6	14	TRBJ2-7	CASSARGLEDEQYF
TRBV24-1	14	TRBJ1-5	CATSDLASDQPQHF
TRBV3-1	15	TRBJ1-3	CASSLGTRSGNTIYF
TRBV13	18	TRBJ2-3	CASSLEGTSRASTDTQYF
TRBV28	12	TRBJ2-2	CASSPGTGELFF
TRBV2	15	TRBJ2-1	CASREGQELYNEQFF
TRBV7-2	15	TRBJ2-3	CASSPRAGQTDTQYF
TRBV11-2	14	TRBJ2-5	CASSLDRSQETQYF
TRBV18	16	TRBJ2-3	CASSLYSGTPSDTQYF
TRBV5-1	15	TRBJ1-6	CASSVQDRVNSPLHF
TRBV20-1	12	TRBJ2-5	CSADRTGETQYF
TRBV12-3/TRBV12-4	15	TRBJ1-3	CASSPRQGGGNTIYF
TRBV7-2	17	TRBJ2-2	CASSQRNNGGGTGELFF
TRBV10-1	15	TRBJ2-3	CASRPTSGGADTQYF
TRBV19	16	TRBJ2-1	CASSPGTGGTPNEQFF
TRBV3-1	14	TRBJ1-6	CASSPQVMNSPLHF
TRBV20-1	13	TRBJ1-1	CSAPRPGSSEAFF
TRBV7-9	14	TRBJ1-1	CASSLAGTNTEAFF
TRBV10-3	13	TRBJ2-7	CAISEGTLYEQYF
TRBV7-9	11	TRBJ1-2	CASSLNYGYTF
TRBV2	16	TRBJ2-7	CASSVRRDTFRGEQYF
TRBV13	11	TRBJ2-5	CASSLVETQYF
TRBV11-2	15	TRBJ2-7	CASSLGWGQAYEQYF
TRBV7-2	13	TRBJ1-4	CASSLESGVKLFF
TRBV20-1	16	TRBJ2-3	CSARRLAGGRTDTQYF
TRBV7-3	12	TRBJ2-7	CASSPGTYEQYF
TRBV19	18	TRBJ1-5	CASIRSPASLMGNQPQHF
TRBV7-2	14	TRBJ2-1	CASSLGLAANEQFF
TRBV3-1	14	TRBJ2-1	CASSQGLAGNEQFF
TRBV6-2/TRBV6-3	16	TRBJ2-7	CASSYPGQGTFWEQYF
TRBV7-2	13	TRBJ2-7	CASSLTLAGEQYF
TRBV6-5	15	TRBJ2-5	CASRASGGPQETQYF
TRBV5-6	15	TRBJ2-3	CASSLQGIHIDTQYF
TRBV20-1	16	TRBJ2-7	CSARGTSSGTPYEQYF